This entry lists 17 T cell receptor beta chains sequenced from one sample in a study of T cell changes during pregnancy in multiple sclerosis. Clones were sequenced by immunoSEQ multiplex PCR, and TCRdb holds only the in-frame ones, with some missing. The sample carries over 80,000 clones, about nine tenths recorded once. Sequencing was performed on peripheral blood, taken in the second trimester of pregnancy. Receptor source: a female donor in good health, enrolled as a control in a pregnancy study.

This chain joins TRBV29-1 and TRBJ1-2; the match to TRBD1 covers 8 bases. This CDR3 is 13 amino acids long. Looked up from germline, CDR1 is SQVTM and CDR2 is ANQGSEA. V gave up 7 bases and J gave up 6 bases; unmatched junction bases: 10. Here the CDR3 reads CSATPRGQDGYTF. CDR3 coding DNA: TGCAGCGCTACCCCCAGGGGACAGGATGGCTACACCTTC. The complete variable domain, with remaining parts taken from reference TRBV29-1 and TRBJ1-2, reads SAVISQKPSRDICQRGTSLTIQCQVDSQVTMMFWYRQQPGQSLTLIATANQGSEATYESGFVIDKFPISRPNLTFSTLTVSNMSPEDSSIYLCSATPRGQDGYTFGSGTRLTVV.

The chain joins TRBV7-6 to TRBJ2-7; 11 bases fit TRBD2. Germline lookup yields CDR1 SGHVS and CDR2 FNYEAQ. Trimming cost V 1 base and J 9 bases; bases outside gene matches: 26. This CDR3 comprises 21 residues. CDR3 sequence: CASSLEAVDFGYASGGLRQYF. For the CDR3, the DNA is TGTGCCAGCAGCTTAGAGGCGGTCGACTTCGGGTACGCTAGCGGGGGGCTCCGGCAGTACTTC.

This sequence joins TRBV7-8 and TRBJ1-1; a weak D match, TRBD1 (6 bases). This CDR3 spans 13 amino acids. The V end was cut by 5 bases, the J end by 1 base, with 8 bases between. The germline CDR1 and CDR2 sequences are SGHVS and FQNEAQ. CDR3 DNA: TGTGCCAGCAGCGAACAGGGGAACACTGAAGCTTTCTTT. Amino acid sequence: CASSEQGNTEAFF.

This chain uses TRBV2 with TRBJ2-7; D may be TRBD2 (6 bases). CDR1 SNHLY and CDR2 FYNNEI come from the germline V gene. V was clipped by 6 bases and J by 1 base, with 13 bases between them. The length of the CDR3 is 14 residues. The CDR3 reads CASRPGAGSYEQYF. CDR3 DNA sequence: TGTGCCAGCAGGCCGGGAGCTGGGTCCTACGAGCAGTACTTC.

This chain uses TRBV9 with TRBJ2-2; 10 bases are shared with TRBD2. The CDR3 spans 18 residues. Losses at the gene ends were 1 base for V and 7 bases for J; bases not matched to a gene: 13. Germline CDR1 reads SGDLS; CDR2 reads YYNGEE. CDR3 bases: TGTGCCAGCAGCGTATCTCAGCTAGCGGGAGAGGTTAGCGGGGAGCTGTTTTTT. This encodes CASSVSQLAGEVSGELFF.

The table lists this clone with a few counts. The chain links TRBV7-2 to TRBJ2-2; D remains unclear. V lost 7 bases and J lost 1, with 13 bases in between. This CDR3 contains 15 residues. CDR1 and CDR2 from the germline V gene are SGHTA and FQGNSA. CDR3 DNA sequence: TGTGCCAGCACCCTGGGCAGGCGGAACACCGGGGAGCTGTTTTTT. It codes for CASTLGRRNTGELFF.

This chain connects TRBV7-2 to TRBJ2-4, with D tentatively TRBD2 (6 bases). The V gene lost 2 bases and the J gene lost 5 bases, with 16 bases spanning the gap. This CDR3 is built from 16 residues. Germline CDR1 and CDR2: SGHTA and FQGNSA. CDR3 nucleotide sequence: TGTGCCAGCAGCTTACGTCAGGGTAGGAGGGAAAACATTCAGTACTTC. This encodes CASSLRQGRRENIQYF.

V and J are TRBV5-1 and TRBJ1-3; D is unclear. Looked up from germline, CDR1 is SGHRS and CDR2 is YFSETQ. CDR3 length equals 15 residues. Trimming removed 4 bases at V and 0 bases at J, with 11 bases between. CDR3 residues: CASSPGGHSGNTIYF. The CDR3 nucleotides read TGCGCCAGCAGCCCCGGTGGGCACTCTGGAAACACCATATATTTT.

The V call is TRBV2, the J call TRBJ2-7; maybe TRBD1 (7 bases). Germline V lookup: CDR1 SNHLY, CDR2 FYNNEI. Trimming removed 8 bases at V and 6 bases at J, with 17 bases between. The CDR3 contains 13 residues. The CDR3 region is CASGGTRGVEQYF. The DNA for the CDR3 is TGTGCCAGCGGGGGCACCAGGGGGGTCGAGCAGTACTTC.

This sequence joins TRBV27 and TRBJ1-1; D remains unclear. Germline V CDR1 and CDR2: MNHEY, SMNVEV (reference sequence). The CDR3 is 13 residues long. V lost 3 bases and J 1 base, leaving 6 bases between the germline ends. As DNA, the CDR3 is TGTGCCAGCAGTTTTCAGGAGAACACTGAAGCTTTCTTT. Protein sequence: CASSFQENTEAFF.

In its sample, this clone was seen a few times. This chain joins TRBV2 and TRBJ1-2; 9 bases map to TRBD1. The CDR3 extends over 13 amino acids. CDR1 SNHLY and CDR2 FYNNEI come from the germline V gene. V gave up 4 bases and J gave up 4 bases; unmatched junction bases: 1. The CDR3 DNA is TGTGCCAGCAGTGGGACAGGGGCCTATGGCTACACCTTC. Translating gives CASSGTGAYGYTF. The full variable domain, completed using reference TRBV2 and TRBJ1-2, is EPEVTQTPSHQVTQMGQEVILRCVPISNHLYFYWYRQILGQKVEFLVSFYNNEISEKSEIFDDQFSVERPDGSNFTLKIRSTKLEDSAMYFCASSGTGAYGYTFGSGTRLTVV.

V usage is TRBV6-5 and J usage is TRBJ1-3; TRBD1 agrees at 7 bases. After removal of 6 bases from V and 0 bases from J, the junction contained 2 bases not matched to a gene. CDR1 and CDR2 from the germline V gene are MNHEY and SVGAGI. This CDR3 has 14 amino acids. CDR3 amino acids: CASSGQVSGNTIYF. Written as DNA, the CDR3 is TGTGCCAGCAGCGGACAGGTCTCTGGAAACACCATATATTTT.

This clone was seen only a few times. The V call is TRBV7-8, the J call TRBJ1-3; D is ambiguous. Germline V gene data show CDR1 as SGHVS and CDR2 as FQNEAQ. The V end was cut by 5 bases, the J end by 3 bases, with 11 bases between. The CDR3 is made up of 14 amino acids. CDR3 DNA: TGTGCCAGCAGCCTACGTGATAATGGAAACACCATATATTTT. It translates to CASSLRDNGNTIYF.

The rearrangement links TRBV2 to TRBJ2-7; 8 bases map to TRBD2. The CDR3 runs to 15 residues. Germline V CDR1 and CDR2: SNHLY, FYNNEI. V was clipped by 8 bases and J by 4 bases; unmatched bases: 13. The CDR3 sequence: CASYPGGMRRYEQYF. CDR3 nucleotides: TGTGCCAGCTACCCGGGGGGGATGAGGCGGTACGAGCAGTACTTC.

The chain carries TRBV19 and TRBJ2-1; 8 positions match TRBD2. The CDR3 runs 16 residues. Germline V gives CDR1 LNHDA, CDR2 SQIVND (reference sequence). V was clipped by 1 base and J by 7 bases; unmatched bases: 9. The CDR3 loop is CASSIVGTRVGNEQFF. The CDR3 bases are TGTGCCAGTAGTATAGTGGGGACTAGAGTGGGAAATGAGCAGTTCTTC. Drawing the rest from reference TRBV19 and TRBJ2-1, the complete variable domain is DGGITQSPKYLFRKEGQNVTLSCEQNLNHDAMYWYRQDPGQGLRLIYYSQIVNDFQKGDIAEGYSVSREKKESFPLTVTSAQKNPTAFYLCASSIVGTRVGNEQFFGPGTRLTVL.

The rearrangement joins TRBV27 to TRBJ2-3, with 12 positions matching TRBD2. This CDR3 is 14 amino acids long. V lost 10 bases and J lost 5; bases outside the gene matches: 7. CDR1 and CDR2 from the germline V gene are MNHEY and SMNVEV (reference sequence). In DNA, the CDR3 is TGTGCCACCGCTAGCGGGGGGGCGAAAGATACGCAGTATTTT. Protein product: CATASGGAKDTQYF.

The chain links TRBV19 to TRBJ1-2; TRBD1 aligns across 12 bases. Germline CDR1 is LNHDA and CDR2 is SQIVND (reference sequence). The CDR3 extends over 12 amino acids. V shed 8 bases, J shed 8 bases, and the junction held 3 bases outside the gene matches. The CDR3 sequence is CASGTGGIGYTF. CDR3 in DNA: TGTGCCAGTGGGACAGGGGGCATCGGCTACACCTTC.